This entry is about one TCR beta chain. Antigen unknown. This sample was taken from a study of cytomegalovirus exposure and HLA in healthy donors. Per the germline V gene, CDR1 is MNHEY and CDR2 is SVGAGI. The CDR3 covers 13 residues. The ends were cut back, 2 bases at V and 5 bases at J, with 7 bases in the middle. Study-level results: Through in vitro validation, a few CMV-associated chains were shown to be specific for CMV antigens. In an earlier analysis, about 87% or about 30%: the productive usage of most TCR beta V segments.

The PCR contained 60 Vbeta and 13 Jbeta primers. TCRdb keeps only in-frame clones here, not all; method: immunoSEQ multiplex PCR. The table shows 150,000 to 180,000 clones, with around three quarters occurring only once. The chain employs TRBV6-5 and TRBJ1-5, with D hard to call. The specimen was PBMCs. The source is a woman between 40 and 50 years old in good health and CMV-seronegative. The CDR3 here is CASSYGADQPQHF. DNA for the CDR3: TGTGCCAGCAGTTACGGCGCGGATCAGCCCCAGCATTTT.